This TCR beta chain comes out of a study of blood T cell repertoires in COVID-19. The data were produced by immunoSEQ multiplex PCR, yet TCRdb's version contains in-frame clones alone and is incomplete. The sample carries around 140,000 clones, about 89% recorded once. The junction had 17 bases not matched to a gene; V was cut back by 5 bases and J by 3 bases. This CDR3 is built from 18 residues. Looked up from germline, CDR1 is MDHEN and CDR2 is SYDVKM. Material for sequencing was peripheral blood. This TCR was recovered from a man older than 75 with acute or convalescent COVID-19. This chain joins TRBV28 and TRBJ2-7; 9 bases fit TRBD2. The CDR3 here is CASSPGTAGGTSFYEQYF. CDR3 sequence (DNA): TGTGCCAGCAGTCCCGGGACAGCCGGAGGGACTAGCTTCTACGAGCAGTACTTC. The full variable domain, in which reference TRBV28 and TRBJ2-7 provide the parts outside the CDR3, is DVKVTQSSRYLVKRTGEKVFLECVQDMDHENMFWYRQDPGLGLRLIYFSYDVKMKEKGDIPEGYSVSREKKERFSLILESASTNQTSMYLCASSPGTAGGTSFYEQYFGPGTRLTVT.